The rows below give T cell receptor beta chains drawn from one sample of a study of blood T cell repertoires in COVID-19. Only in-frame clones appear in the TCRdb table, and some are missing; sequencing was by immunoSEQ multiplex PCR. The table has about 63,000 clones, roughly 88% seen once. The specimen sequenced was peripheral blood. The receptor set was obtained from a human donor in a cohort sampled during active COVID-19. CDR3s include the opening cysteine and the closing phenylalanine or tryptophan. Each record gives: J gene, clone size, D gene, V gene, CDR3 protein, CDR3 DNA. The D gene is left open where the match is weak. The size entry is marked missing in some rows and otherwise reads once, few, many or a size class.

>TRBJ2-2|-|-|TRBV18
CASSPRSAQAGASGELFF
TGTGCCAGCTCACCACGGTCGGCGCAGGCTGGGGCGTCCGGGGAGCTGTTTTTT
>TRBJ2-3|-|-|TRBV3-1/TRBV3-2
CATGVAFTDTQYF
TGTGCCACCGGGGTGGCTTTCACAGATACGCAGTATTTT
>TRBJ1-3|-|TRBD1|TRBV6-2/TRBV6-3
CASSRQGSGNTIYF
TGTGCCAGCAGCCGACAGGGATCTGGAAACACCATATATTTT
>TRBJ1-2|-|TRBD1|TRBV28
CASSRLLDRVERGYTF
TGTGCCAGCAGTCGCCTGCTCGACAGGGTGGAACGTGGCTACACCTTC
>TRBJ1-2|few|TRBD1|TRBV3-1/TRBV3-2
CASSLGQGAPNYGYTF
TGTGCCAGCAGCCTCGGACAGGGGGCTCCTAACTATGGCTACACCTTC
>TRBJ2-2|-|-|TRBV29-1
CSVGSGFTGELFF
TGCAGCGTTGGTTCGGGATTCACCGGGGAGCTGTTTTTT
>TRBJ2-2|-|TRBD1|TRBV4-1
CASSDRDTGELFF
TGCGCCAGCAGTGACAGGGACACCGGGGAGCTGTTTTTT
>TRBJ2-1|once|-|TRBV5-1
CASSSGLVKDEQFF
TGCGCCAGCAGCTCGGGACTGGTAAAGGATGAGCAGTTCTTC
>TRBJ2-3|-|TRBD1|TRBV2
CASRPDRARVDTQYF
TGTGCCAGCAGGCCCGACAGGGCCCGGGTAGATACGCAGTATTTT
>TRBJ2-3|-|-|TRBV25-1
CASSDYPQSTDTQYF
TGTGCCAGCAGTGATTACCCGCAGAGCACAGATACGCAGTATTTT
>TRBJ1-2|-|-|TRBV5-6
CASSLEPEIYGYTF
TGTGCCAGCAGCTTGGAGCCTGAGATCTATGGCTACACCTTC
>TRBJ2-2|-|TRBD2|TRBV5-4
CASSRTSGDLRELFF
TGTGCCAGCAGCCGGACTAGCGGGGACCTCCGGGAGCTGTTTTTT
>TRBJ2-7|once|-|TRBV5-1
CASSLEWQGNEQYF
TGCGCCAGCAGCCTGGAATGGCAGGGGAACGAGCAGTACTTC
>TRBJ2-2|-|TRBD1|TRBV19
CASSILSPGTGRAGELFF
TGTGCCAGTAGTATTCTTTCCCCCGGGACAGGAAGGGCCGGGGAGCTGTTTTTT
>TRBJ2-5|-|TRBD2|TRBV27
CASSFRAGGGRQETQYF
TGTGCCAGCAGTTTTCGAGCGGGAGGGGGGAGGCAAGAGACCCAGTACTTC
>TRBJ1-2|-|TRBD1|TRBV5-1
CASSLSGQGSGYTF
TGCGCCAGCAGCTTGTCGGGACAGGGGTCTGGCTACACCTTC
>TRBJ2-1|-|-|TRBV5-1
CASSFPGGSYNEQFF
TGCGCCAGCAGCTTTCCGGGGGGCTCTTACAATGAGCAGTTCTTC
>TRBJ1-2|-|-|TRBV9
CASSVQQDYGYTF
TGTGCCAGCAGCGTCCAACAGGATTATGGCTACACCTTC
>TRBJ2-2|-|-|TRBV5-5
CASSLAAGYNGELFF
TGTGCCAGCAGCTTGGCGGCAGGGTATAACGGGGAGCTGTTTTTT
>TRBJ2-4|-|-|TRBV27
CASSRGTSPSKNIQYF
TGTGCCAGCAGCCGAGGGACATCCCCGAGCAAAAACATTCAGTACTTC
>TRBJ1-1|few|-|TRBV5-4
CASSLSVSMNTEAFF
TGTGCCAGCAGCTTGTCGGTTAGCATGAACACTGAAGCTTTCTTT
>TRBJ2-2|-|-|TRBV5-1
CASSPRAQGITGELFF
TGCGCCAGCAGCCCCCGGGCCCAGGGGATCACCGGGGAGCTGTTTTTT
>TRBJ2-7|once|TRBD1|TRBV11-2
CASSSEDRGGYEQYF
TGTGCCAGCAGCTCGGAGGACAGGGGGGGCTACGAGCAGTACTTC
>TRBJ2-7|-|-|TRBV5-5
CASSLGNYEQYF
TGTGCCAGCAGCTTGGGTAACTACGAGCAGTACTTC
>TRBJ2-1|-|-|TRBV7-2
CASSFGRNEQFF
TGTGCCAGCAGCTTCGGCAGGAATGAGCAGTTCTTC
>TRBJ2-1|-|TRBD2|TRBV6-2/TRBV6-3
CASSYSSRREGEQFF
TGTGCCAGCAGTTACTCGAGTAGGAGGGAGGGTGAGCAGTTCTTC
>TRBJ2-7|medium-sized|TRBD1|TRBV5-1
CASSLAPDRADYEQYF
TGCGCCAGCAGCTTGGCTCCGGACAGGGCGGACTACGAGCAGTACTTC
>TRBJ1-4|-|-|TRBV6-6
CASSTGTPGEKLFF
TGTGCCAGCTCGACCGGGACACCTGGTGAAAAACTGTTTTTT
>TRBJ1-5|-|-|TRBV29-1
CSAQGDSNQPQHF
TGCAGCGCTCAAGGGGATAGCAATCAGCCCCAGCATTTT
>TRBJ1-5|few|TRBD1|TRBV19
CASSGQGSQPQHF
TGTGCCAGTAGCGGACAGGGTTCTCAGCCCCAGCATTTT
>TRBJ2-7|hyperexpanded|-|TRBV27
CASQSGSYEQYF
TGTGCCAGCCAAAGCGGTTCCTACGAGCAGTACTTC
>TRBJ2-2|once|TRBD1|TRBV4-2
CASSQVRQGANTGELFF
TGTGCCAGCAGCCAAGTCCGACAGGGCGCGAACACCGGGGAGCTGTTTTTT
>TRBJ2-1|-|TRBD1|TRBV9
CASSAGQGLYNEQFF
TGTGCCAGCAGCGCTGGACAGGGACTTTACAATGAGCAGTTCTTC
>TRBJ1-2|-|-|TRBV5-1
CASSPLEGVVQRYTF
TGCGCCAGCAGCCCCCTGGAGGGTGTTGTGCAACGCTACACCTTC
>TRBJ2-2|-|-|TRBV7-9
CASLRNTGELFF
TGTGCCAGCCTGAGAAACACCGGGGAGCTGTTTTTT
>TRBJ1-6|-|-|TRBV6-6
CASNLQGGSNSPLHF
TGTGCCAGCAACCTACAGGGCGGTTCTAATTCACCCCTCCACTTT
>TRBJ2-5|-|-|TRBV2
CASSGDQGQETQYF
TGTGCCAGCAGTGGGGACCAGGGGCAGGAGACCCAGTACTTC
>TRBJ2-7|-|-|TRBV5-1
CASSLGLAATYEQYF
TGCGCCAGCAGCTTGGGGTTAGCGGCAACCTACGAGCAGTACTTC
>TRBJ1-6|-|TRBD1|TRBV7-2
CASRTEQGDNSPLHF
TGTGCCAGCAGAACGGAACAGGGGGATAATTCACCCCTCCACTTT